This T cell receptor (beta chain) is drawn from a study of synovial regulatory T cells in juvenile arthritis. Study as a whole: Treatments: a few naive, several methotrexate, one methotrexate plus infliximab, one unknown. The study, taken as a whole, reports: Synovial Tregs shared more CDR3 sequences with iaTregs than other blood Tregs. Inflammation-associated Treg cells in blood had less TCR diversity than the remaining blood Treg cells.

Remarks on this clone: What it binds is not known.

The data were produced by immunoSEQ multiplex PCR, yet TCRdb's version contains in-frame clones alone and is incomplete. The ten most abundant clones cover under 0.45% of a sample with about 10,000 clones. Germline assignment: CDR1 MNHNS and CDR2 SASEGT. This CDR3 has 14 amino acids. DNA is not recorded here. The chain employs TRBV6-1 and TRBJ2-7; TCRdb outputs TRBD2, but without DNA this stays unchecked. The origin of this receptor is a donor aged 2 to 35 with juvenile idiopathic arthritis. What was sequenced was Treg cells from blood. This sample's subset: remaining (HLA-DR-negative) circulating blood Treg cells. The CDR3 sequence: CASSPTSGTYEQYF.